The clone carrying this T cell receptor beta chain was detected a few times. The antigen is undetermined. The TCR beta CDR3 regions underwent amplification using RNA transcripts as the source. Researchers ran a first-round RT-PCR on the TCR CDR3 using the HTBI primer set. TCRdb processed the multiplex PCR reads anew with MiXCR; each CDR3 protein has one entry. This sample has fewer than 550,000 distinct CDR3 sequences, with roughly 14% found just once. V lost 0 bases and J lost 4, with 16 bases in between. Germline CDR1 MNHEY, CDR2 SVGAGI. This CDR3 contains 17 residues. This entry comes from a study of T cells in Graves' hyperthyroidism and ophthalmopathy. Whole-study findings and limits: Ophthalmopathy was told apart from stable hyperthyroidism by a 13 V-J model.

Source material: blood. The receptor was isolated from a woman under 30 with Graves' hyperthyroidism. This chain joins TRBV6-5 and TRBJ2-1; D gene unclear. The CDR3 spells CASSYSIPDPAYNEQFF. The CDR3, as DNA: TGTGCCAGCAGTTACTCGATACCGGACCCCGCGTACAATGAGCAGTTCTTC.